The present entry profiles one TCR beta chain with its context. Its antigen has not been determined. Per-base quality was not reported, and no clone a single base away is much larger than it. Measured from the cysteine to the phenylalanine, the CDR3 is 14 residues long. Only CDR3 DNA is held: 42 bases, read in frame from base 1. The germline V gene (reference sequence) provides CDR1 SGHAT and CDR2 FQDESV. Between the V and J ends, shortened by 5 bases and 2 bases respectively, the junction contains 11 bases. The cohort comprised several hundred healthy bone marrow donors. All cohort members were sampled while nominally healthy, although unrecorded immune exposures were likely present. CMV serostatus was recorded as positive for 289 and negative for about 50% of the roughly 670 cohort members, whereas no CMV serostatus was recorded for the donor in question. A peripheral blood sample was provided by each donor, and peripheral blood mononuclear cells were used for TCR beta sequencing. Genomic DNA extraction from the blood cell samples was performed with the Qiagen DNeasy Blood Extraction Kit.

These data are taken from a study of cytomegalovirus exposure and HLA in healthy donors (TCRdb year 2017). The study in broad terms: According to an earlier analysis of a few hundred of the donors, about 179 million T cells yielded approximately 120 million unique TCR beta sequences and about 300 Gb of sequence data. Genome-wide SNP genotypes for about 60% of the 666 donors were used in a later genetic analysis, which treated that subset as a discovery cohort. Among around 400 genotyped donors of the cohort, an average of about 240,000 unique TCR beta nucleotide sequences was sequenced per donor, of which 15% to 20% were non-productive. In an earlier analysis of around 540 of the donors, high-throughput TCR beta sequencing was used to judge whether each TCR beta V gene segment behaved as functional or pseudogenic. The study combined high-throughput TCR immunosequencing, statistical association of individual TCRs with disease status, and machine learning to predict cytomegalovirus infection status. The study aimed to test whether cataloging public T cell receptors could reveal signatures of past pathogen exposure. The study used immunosequencing to profile the T cell repertoires of under 700 subjects and linked those repertoires to cytomegalovirus serostatus. Typing coverage differed by locus: A, B, C, DRB1 and DQB1 were typed in roughly 620-640 donors, DQA1 in 522, DPA1 in around 600, and DPB1 in roughly 470. Class I and class II HLA loci were covered by the typing at four-digit resolution. In addition to the first cohort of roughly 670 subjects, a separate validation cohort of 130 or so different subjects was used. In a later analysis, previously published TCR beta repertoires from about 640 donors were re-analyzed and high-resolution HLA genotyping was added so that TCR occurrence patterns could be studied. A handful of DR-DQ haplotypes were handled as single units for association and clustering because linkage in the cohort was strong. Alongside the repertoire data, information on donor age, sex, ethnicity and CMV serostatus was compiled. Of the 350 to 450 genotyped donors, 80% to 90% were placed in the genetic ancestry cluster associated with self-reported Caucasian donors. All discovery cohort repertoires had been generated using a single sequencing platform. Approximately 330 gigabases of sequencing data and 70 million to 100 million unique TCR sequences made up an early release that covered approximately 700 HLA-typed donors. Rather than drawing on any new phenotypic data, the later analysis identified candidate immune exposures from TCR beta sequences and the way those sequences occurred across donors. Summary of the overall study and its limitations: Linkage disequilibrium might explain the correlated functional status among segregating V segments, but an unknown experimental factor could not be ruled out. Most CMV-associated TCR beta chains appeared to be HLA-restricted in a later analysis, and the HLA associations seemed to be driven largely by CMV exposure. The sequencing pipeline was judged likely to have produced a cluster of highly shared sequence variants as a technical artifact. Strong co-occurrence of HLA alleles, especially DR and DQ, made assigning TCR associations to individual alleles difficult. While some public TCRs were present in many individuals, most TCR sequences turned up only very rarely across donors. Broadly in line with IMGT annotations, most TCR beta V segments showed up in productive rearrangements about 90% or about 30% of the time in an earlier analysis of a few hundred of the donors. Some IMGT-functional V segments, including TRBV6-2 and TRBV6-3, could not be told apart with the 87-base-pair reads, so those segments were excluded. In a later analysis, some 18,000 TCR beta sequences were associated with specific HLA alleles at a false discovery rate of 0.05. In a later genetic analysis, fewer N-insertions in productive TCRs were reported among donors in an Asian-associated ancestry cluster than the roughly 640-donor mean. Compared with equally common non-associated chains, HLA-associated TCR beta chains in a later analysis were more clonally expanded and had lower generation probabilities. V-gene and J-gene trimming of TCR beta chains was associated with a missense DCLRE1C variant in a later genetic analysis, and the association was replicated in an independent cohort. In the study, approximately 150 TCR beta chains were listed as associated with cytomegalovirus. A further reported finding was that TCR beta sequences accurately predicted the HLA-A and HLA-B alleles for most subjects in the first cohort. Roughly uniform sequencing depth across donors was assumed in presence/absence analyses, although this assumption may not hold. The cohort was sequenced for TCR beta chains only, and without alpha or paired-chain data the features that could be detected were limited. Because some donors lacked HLA typing at each locus, the association tests relied only on the typed subset. In a later analysis, TCR association rates were found to vary across HLA loci, with the most associated TCRs seen for DRB1 alleles and the fewest for HLA-C alleles. Cytomegalovirus status was reported to be diagnosed by the classifier with high specificity and sensitivity in both the original and validation cohorts. According to a later analysis, parvovirus B19, influenza, CMV and Epstein-Barr virus appeared linked to several top co-occurrence clusters. Because counts were too low, approximately 15 rarely observed V segments, including chromosome 9 orphons, were excluded from the earlier analysis of some 590 of the donors. For the cohort, immune exposure information was limited to CMV serostatus. According to the authors, the approach could potentially be generalized to other disease states and immunological phenotypes. Three of the identified cytomegalovirus-associated TCR beta chains were confirmed in vitro to be specific for cytomegalovirus antigens.

The library was made by the immunoSEQ multiplex PCR assay. For the multiplex PCR, a mixture combining 60 forward primers for TCR Vbeta segments and 13 reverse primers for TCR Jbeta segments was used. The CDR3 region of rearranged TCR beta genes was amplified from genomic DNA by a multiplex PCR assay. The Illumina HiSeq System was used to sequence the amplified TCR beta libraries as 87-base-pair reads. On the authors' methods: In a later analysis, some 80 million unique TCR beta chains were counted across the approximately 640 repertoires, and roughly 11 million of these chains were shared by at least two donors. Raw reads were error-corrected and collapsed into unique sequences with a nearest-neighbor algorithm that merged closely related sequences to remove PCR and sequencing errors. CDR3 sequences were aligned to IMGT reference sequences to assign V, D and J gene segments. For a sequence to be retained, a match of at least six nucleotides to both a V gene segment and a J gene segment was required. A rearrangement was called productive if the CDR3 had no stop codons and remained in frame with V and J, and every other rearrangement was called non-productive. CDR3 was defined by IMGT convention, running from the second conserved V-encoded cysteine to the conserved J-encoded phenylalanine. In an earlier analysis of around 570 of the donors, sequences lacking an unambiguous match to a single V gene segment were excluded. An earlier analysis of 587 of the donors called V segments functional above 56.7% productive rearrangements and segregating when the between-donor standard deviation exceeded 5%. A statistical classification framework was built for diagnosing cytomegalovirus status from the catalog of TCR beta chain sequences. V and J gene assignment, in a later analysis, came from comparing TCR nucleotide sequences with IMGT/GENE-DB human TR gene sequences. Using the TCRdist pipeline, a later analysis assigned CDR3 sequences along with most-parsimonious VDJ recombination scenarios. A later analysis defined each TCR beta chain by its CDR3 amino acid sequence plus V-gene family, and excluded reads lacking a unique V-gene family. A later analysis removed 592 highly shared, low-generation-probability nucleotide sequences to deal with suspected cross-contamination and a sequencing artifact. For each public chain, a later analysis derived a clonal expansion index from normalized ranks of inferred template counts within each repertoire. In a later analysis, generation probabilities were computed with a VDJ recombination model fitted to out-of-frame rearrangements, and the resulting probabilities were checked against IGoR. In a later analysis, hypergeometric tests were used to score TCR-TCR, TCR-HLA and TCR-CMV co-occurrence, with a repertoire-size bias correction applied to TCR pairs. A later analysis estimated false discovery rates by permuting HLA or CMV assignments 20 times. In a later analysis, co-occurring TCRs were grouped using DBSCAN, with TCRdist sequence similarity added in when clustering inside HLA-allele-positive subsets. Repertoires with fewer than 30,000 or more than 120,000 public chains were left out of co-occurrence clustering, as were about 5 repertoires with anomalous nucleotide sharing. TCRdb limited this immuneACCESS table to in-frame rearrangements with V and J called. A share of clones is missing; checked studies link under half to unresolved V genes, and the rest is unexplained. For V, J and clone size, that table is used; D and trimming come from the DNA. The sample records tens of thousands of clones, 65% to 90% of which are singletons. Roughly 1.5% of the sample is taken by the ten largest.

The chain couples TRBV11-1 to TRBJ2-3, with a weak D call of TRBD1 (6 bases match). The sequencing input was PBMCs. This receptor was identified in a human donor in good health. CDR3 sequence: CASSRRDITDTQYF. The bases are TGTGCCAGCAGCCGAAGGGACATCACAGATACGCAGTATTTT.